Listed here are 22 T cell receptor beta chains from one sample, sequenced in a study of cytomegalovirus exposure and HLA in healthy donors. With 60 Vbeta and 13 Jbeta primers, the PCR was carried out. The protocol was immunoSEQ multiplex PCR, while the TCRdb copy is restricted to in-frame clones and leaves out a portion. In all, the sample yields 80,000 to 100,000 clones. Sequencing input: PBMCs. The origin of the receptors is a middle-aged man in good health and CMV-seropositive.

The chain has TRBV7-9 and TRBJ2-3, with TRBD2 matching over 11 bases. In germline, CDR1 is SEHNR, CDR2 FQNEAQ (reference sequence). The CDR3 runs to 15 residues. The ends lost 5 bases at V and 5 bases at J; junction bases unmatched: 6. CDR3 coding DNA: TGTGCCAGCAGCCTCCGACTAGCGGGAAGAGATACGCAGTATTTT. Protein: CASSLRLAGRDTQYF.

The V gene is TRBV4-1, the J gene TRBJ2-1; D possibly corresponds to TRBD1 (5 bases). This CDR3 is 12 amino acids long. CDR1 is MGHRA, CDR2 YSYEKL, per germline. With 1 base removed from V and 9 bases from J, the gap between germline ends came to 7 bases. The CDR3 is CASSQARGEQFF. The CDR3 bases are TGCGCCAGCAGCCAAGCAAGGGGTGAGCAGTTCTTC.

The rearrangement joins TRBV11-2 to TRBJ2-1, with 10 bases fitting TRBD2. V lost 4 bases to trimming and J lost 8 bases; unmatched junction nucleotides: 11. Looked up from germline, CDR1 is SGHAT and CDR2 is FQNNGV. The CDR3 extends over 16 amino acids. CDR3 residues: CASSSIGSSGRHEQFF. CDR3 coding DNA: TGTGCCAGCAGCTCGATTGGGTCTAGCGGGAGACATGAGCAGTTCTTC.

The chain uses TRBV5-1 and TRBJ1-1, with D possibly TRBD1 on 6 matching bases. CDR1 is SGHRS, CDR2 YFSETQ, per germline. Trimming removed 3 bases at V and 7 bases at J, with 22 bases between. The CDR3 is 16 amino acids. The CDR3 here is CASSSLSLQGFGEAFF. Written as DNA, the CDR3 is TGCGCCAGCAGCTCTCTATCCCTACAGGGTTTCGGTGAAGCTTTCTTT.

Comment on this clone: Sequence at one end of the junction differs from germline and may be a read error. The V and J genes are TRBV5-1 and TRBJ2-7; possible D gene TRBD1, 6 bases. In germline, CDR1 is SGHRS, CDR2 YFSETQ. This CDR3 comprises 14 residues. CDR3 nucleotide sequence: TGCGCCAGCAGCTTGGATCGTCGACAGGTCAATTCTCCCTTC. It encodes CASSLDRRQVNSPF.

The chain employs TRBV7-2 and TRBJ1-1, with 9 bases that match TRBD1. The CDR3 sequence is 17 residues long. V gave up 5 bases and J gave up 4 bases; unmatched junction bases: 14. Germline assignment: CDR1 SGHTA and CDR2 FQGNSA. The CDR3: CASSATGGARVVTEAFF. The CDR3 DNA reads as TGTGCCAGCAGCGCCACAGGGGGCGCGCGTGTCGTCACTGAAGCTTTCTTT.

This chain connects TRBV2 to TRBJ2-5, with TRBD2 identical over 8 bases. This CDR3 spans 15 amino acids. V lost 5 bases to trimming and J lost 3 bases; unmatched junction nucleotides: 8. Germline CDR1 SNHLY, CDR2 FYNNEI. CDR3 nucleotides: TGTGCCAGCAGTTTGGAAGCGGGAGTAAAAGAGACCCAGTACTTC. Encoded protein: CASSLEAGVKETQYF.

The chain couples TRBV11-3 to TRBJ1-1, with 12 bases aligning to TRBD1. CDR1 and CDR2 (germline): SGHNT, YENEEA. Germline trimming cut 5 bases from V and 1 base from J; bases unmatched to any gene: 8. The CDR3 covers 17 residues. The CDR3 region has the DNA TGTGCCAGCAGCCCACGAGGGGGACAGGGGGCGAACACTGAAGCTTTCTTT. This codes for CASSPRGGQGANTEAFF.

This rearrangement joins TRBV18 to TRBJ2-5; possibly TRBD1 for D (6 bases). Trimming shortened V by 1 base and J by 2 bases, and 14 bases separated the two germline ends. The CDR3 runs to 16 residues. In germline, CDR1 is KGHSH, CDR2 LQKENI. CDR3 bases: TGTGCCAGCTCACCACTGCTAGGACAGAAACAAGAGACCCAGTACTTC. Encoded protein: CASSPLLGQKQETQYF.

The chain is built from TRBV30 and TRBJ2-1, with D maybe TRBD2 (5 bases). Germline values: CDR1 GTSNPN, CDR2 SVGIG (reference sequence). Between the trimmed V and J ends, which lost 1 base and 8 bases, there was a span of 12 bases. This CDR3 is built from 13 residues. CDR3 DNA sequence: TGTGCCTGGAGTGGACCGTTGAGGGATGAGCAGTTCTTC. It specifies CAWSGPLRDEQFF.

The chain uses TRBV29-1 and TRBJ1-1; tentative D call: TRBD1 (6 bases). V was trimmed by 6 bases and J by 1 base, leaving 18 bases between them. The CDR3 extends over 15 amino acids. CDR1 is SQVTM and CDR2 is ANQGSEA in the germline V gene. CDR3 coding DNA: TGCAGCGTCCCCCGGACAGTCGGCTGGAACACTGAAGCTTTCTTT. It yields the protein CSVPRTVGWNTEAFF.

This chain connects TRBV9 to TRBJ2-7; TRBD1 aligns across 8 bases. J lost 6 bases, V lost 4 bases, and 6 bases had no gene match. The CDR3 has 13 amino acids. Germline V gene data show CDR1 as SGDLS and CDR2 as YYNGEE. In DNA form, the CDR3 reads TGTGCCAGCAGCTCGACAGGGGTAAGCGAGCAGTACTTC. Translation: CASSSTGVSEQYF.

The chain employs TRBV28 and TRBJ1-1; no firm D call. Trimming shortened V by 5 bases and J by 0 bases, and 4 bases separated the two germline ends. CDR1 and CDR2 (germline): MDHEN, SYDVKM. The CDR3 is 12 amino acids. The CDR3: CASSLMNTEAFF. The CDR3 DNA is TGTGCCAGCAGTCTTATGAACACTGAAGCTTTCTTT.

This sequence joins TRBV30 and TRBJ1-1, with a weak D call TRBD1 (5 bases). CDR3 length: 13 residues. Germline values: CDR1 GTSNPN, CDR2 SVGIG (reference sequence). Trimming stripped 5 bases from V and 5 bases from J, with 15 bases between. Here the CDR3 DNA reads TGTGCCTGGGAGACAGCGACCGGGACTGAAGCTTTCTTT. This encodes CAWETATGTEAFF.

V is TRBV14 and J is TRBJ2-7, with 9 positions matching TRBD2. V gave up 5 bases and J gave up 3 bases; unmatched junction bases: 5. This CDR3 comprises 14 residues. Looked up from germline, CDR1 is SGHDN and CDR2 is FVKESK. CDR3 protein: CASSLAGALYEQYF. CDR3 DNA: TGTGCCAGCAGCTTAGCGGGAGCCCTCTACGAGCAGTACTTC.

The chain links TRBV10-3 to TRBJ1-3; D is possibly TRBD1 (5 bases). The CDR3 loop spans 18 amino acids. Trimming removed 3 bases at V and 0 bases at J, with 18 bases between. Germline-derived CDR1 and CDR2 are ENHRY and SYGVKD. The CDR3 DNA reads TGTGCCATCAGTGACCCAATTGGGGCAGCCAGCTCTGGAAACACCATATATTTT. This sequence encodes CAISDPIGAASSGNTIYF.

The chain combines TRBV9 with TRBJ2-3; the match to TRBD2 covers 7 bases. This CDR3 contains 14 residues. CDR1 SGDLS and CDR2 YYNGEE come from the germline V gene. The junction had 4 bases not matched to a gene; V was cut back by 3 bases and J by 3 bases. CDR3 DNA sequence: TGTGCCAGCAGCGCAAGCGGGATTACAGATACGCAGTATTTT. This sequence encodes CASSASGITDTQYF.

V is TRBV30 and J is TRBJ2-1; tentatively, D is TRBD2 (5 bases). Germline V CDR1 and CDR2: GTSNPN, SVGIG (reference sequence). The CDR3 totals 12 residues. The V end lost 2 bases, the J end lost 9 bases, and 11 bases lay between the germline ends. CDR3 amino acids: CAWSTVAGEQFF. CDR3 nucleotides: TGTGCCTGGAGTACCGTGGCGGGTGAGCAGTTCTTC. Full variable domain (remainder filled in from reference TRBV30 and TRBJ2-1): SQTIHQWPATLVQPVGSPLSLECTVEGTSNPNLYWYRQAAGRGLQLLFYSVGIGQISSEVPQNLSASRPQDRQFILSSKKLLLSDSGFYLCAWSTVAGEQFFGPGTRLTVL.

V usage is TRBV5-1 and J usage is TRBJ2-1; 8 positions match TRBD2. Germline trimming cut 7 bases from V and 9 bases from J; bases unmatched to any gene: 12. The germline CDR1 and CDR2 sequences are SGHRS and YFSETQ. The CDR3 totals 14 residues. The CDR3: CASGETGRAGEQFF. CDR3 bases: TGCGCCAGCGGGGAAACCGGGAGGGCCGGTGAGCAGTTCTTC.

The J gene is TRBJ2-1, the V gene TRBV5-4; D is possibly TRBD2 (7 bases). V lost 5 bases and J lost 2, with 17 bases in between. Germline V lookup: CDR1 SGHNT, CDR2 YYREEE (reference sequence). This CDR3 is built from 16 residues. This CDR3 reads CASSTPGRTAYNEQFF. In DNA form, the CDR3 reads TGTGCCAGCAGTACTCCCGGGAGGACAGCCTACAATGAGCAGTTCTTC.

The CDR3 bases are TGTGCCAGCAGCTTGAGGACTAGCGGGACTCCTAAGGACGAGCAGTACTTC. Translating gives CASSLRTSGTPKDEQYF. This chain uses TRBV7-9 with TRBJ2-7, with TRBD2 matching 12 bases. There are 17 residues in the CDR3. The J segment lost 5 bases and the V segment lost 3 bases, leaving 11 bases of the junction unmatched. Germline V gives CDR1 SEHNR, CDR2 FQNEAQ (reference sequence).

The chain carries TRBV7-9 and TRBJ1-4; D perhaps matches TRBD1 (6 bases). Germline CDR1 reads SEHNR; CDR2 reads FQNEAQ (reference sequence). V was trimmed by 1 base and J by 5 bases, leaving 14 bases between them. The CDR3 length is 16 residues. The CDR3 sequence: CASSLGSSGENEKLFF. The DNA of the CDR3 is TGTGCCAGCAGCTTAGGATCGTCAGGGGAAAATGAAAAACTGTTTTTT.